This TCR beta chain was documented in a study of T cell changes during pregnancy in multiple sclerosis. Produced via immunoSEQ multiplex PCR; TCRdb's table is partial and in-frame only. The table records 50,000 to 65,000 clones, roughly 92% of them present only once. This CDR3 contains 14 residues. Trimming shortened V by 3 bases and J by 6 bases, and 15 bases separated the two germline ends. The germline CDR1 and CDR2 sequences are WSHSY and SAAADI. The specimen comprised CD8+ T cells from peripheral blood mononuclear cells, sampled in the second trimester of pregnancy. The TCR was taken from a female donor with multiple sclerosis, enrolled in a pregnancy study. V and J are TRBV10-2 and TRBJ2-7; D is possibly TRBD2 (7 bases). CDR3: CASSDPRGGIEQYF. For the CDR3, the DNA is TGCGCCAGCAGTGACCCAAGGGGGGGGATCGAGCAGTACTTC.